This T cell receptor (beta chain) appears in the sequencing data of a study of blood T cell repertoires in COVID-19. Study-level information: Some COVID-19 samples were acute and others convalescent; all came from the United States, Italy and Spain. The cDNA or gDNA used as material had been derived from T cells, B-cell-depleted T cells, or PBMCs.

V was pared by 5 bases and J by 1 base, with 11 bases of the junction left unmatched. The CDR3 covers 17 residues. CDR1 and CDR2 from the germline V gene are SGHTA and FQGNSA. The method was immunoSEQ multiplex PCR; TCRdb's version includes in-frame clones alone and lacks a portion of them. The table has 65,000 to 70,000 clones, about 81% seen once. This clone was seen more than once but under ten times. This rearrangement joins TRBV7-2 to TRBJ2-7; 10 bases map to TRBD2. This clonotype was obtained from a human donor in a cohort sampled during active COVID-19. The material sequenced was peripheral blood. The CDR3 DNA reads TGTGCCAGCAGCCAGATGATAACTAGCGGGAATTCCTACGAGCAGTACTTC. Protein sequence: CASSQMITSGNSYEQYF. The full variable domain, in which reference TRBV7-2 and TRBJ2-7 provide the parts outside the CDR3, is GAGVSQSPSNKVTEKGKDVELRCDPISGHTALYWYRQSLGQGLEFLIYFQGNSAPDKSGLPSDRFSAERTGGSVSTLTIQRTQQEDSAVYLCASSQMITSGNSYEQYFGPGTRLTVT.